This T cell receptor (beta chain) was found in a study of shared clonotypes between healthy human individuals. The naive CD8 fraction comprised CD45RO-negative cells positively selected for CCR7 and excluded terminally differentiated effector memory CD45RA+ cells. The CDR3 length is 12 residues. Germline loops: CDR1 MNHEY, CDR2 SMNVEV (reference sequence). Trimming removed 8 bases at V and 1 base at J, with 5 bases between. Study conclusions and caveats: It was observed that 5% to 6.5% of naive CD4 clonotypes were shared across several donors. Measured sharing among donors was expected to vary with sequencing depth.

The method was immunoSEQ multiplex PCR; TCRdb's version includes in-frame clones alone and lacks a portion of them. In the table there are about 800,000 clones, 96% of which are singletons. As concerns this clone: Its antigen remains unknown. The same CDR3 can be traced to other DNA sequences in this sample.

The receptor was derived from a man under 40 in good health. The chain combines TRBV27 with TRBJ2-2; D unclear. The sequenced sample was naive CD8+ T cells sorted from blood. The CDR3 region has the DNA TGTGCCAGCGGTGTGAACACCGGGGAGCTGTTTTTT. As protein: CASGVNTGELFF.